Following are 27 T cell receptor beta chains from one sample sequenced in a study of blood T cell repertoires in COVID-19. This table comes from immunoSEQ multiplex PCR, and its TCRdb copy is limited to in-frame clones, with some not included. The data show about 430,000 clones, over 75% seen once. The specimen sequenced was PBMCs or T cells enriched from blood (not recorded which). All receptors come from a woman aged 18-29 years who had been exposed to COVID-19.

This clone was recorded once. This rearrangement joins TRBV6-5 to TRBJ2-2, with TRBD2 identical over 9 bases. The germline V gene has CDR1 MNHEY and CDR2 SVGAGI. This CDR3 comprises 14 residues. V gave up 10 bases and J gave up 0 bases; unmatched junction bases: 3. The chain's CDR3 is CATVAGANTGELFF. As DNA, the CDR3 is TGTGCCACCGTAGCGGGGGCGAACACCGGGGAGCTGTTTTTT.

DNA of the CDR3: TGTGCCAGCACCCCAAGCGGAACTAGCTCCTACGAGCAGTACTTC. It encodes CASTPSGTSSYEQYF. The chain couples TRBV28 to TRBJ2-7, with a weak D call TRBD2 (5 bases). This CDR3 has 15 residues. Trimming took off 7 bases at V and 0 bases at J, with 16 bases between the two ends. Germline lookup yields CDR1 MDHEN and CDR2 SYDVKM.

This clone was seen a single time. The V call is TRBV24-1, the J call TRBJ2-3; D may be TRBD1 (5 bases). V dropped 1 base and J dropped 6 bases, with 13 bases sitting between them. The length of the CDR3 is 15 residues. Germline-derived CDR1 and CDR2 are KGHDR and SFDVKD. The CDR3 DNA is TGTGCCACCAGTGATTTTAGGGCCAAGGGGGATACGCAGTATTTT. Translation: CATSDFRAKGDTQYF.

This clone was observed a few times. V and J are TRBV6-5 and TRBJ1-2; 8 bases line up with TRBD1. Germline CDR1 is MNHEY and CDR2 is SVGAGI. The CDR3 runs to 12 residues. V lost 5 bases, J lost 7 bases, and 3 bases stayed unmatched. The CDR3 region has the DNA TGTGCCAGCAGTCTGGACAGGGCTGGCTACACCTTC. It codes for CASSLDRAGYTF.

The chain uses TRBV10-1 and TRBJ2-1, with D unresolved. The V end was cut by 3 bases, the J end by 0 bases, with 9 bases between. In germline, CDR1 is WNHNN, CDR2 SYGVQD (reference sequence). CDR3 length: 15 amino acids. The CDR3 bases are TGCGCCAGCAGTGAACGAGCATCCTCCTACAATGAGCAGTTCTTC. This sequence encodes CASSERASSYNEQFF.

The chain uses TRBV7-7 and TRBJ2-5, with 9 positions matching TRBD2. This CDR3 has 14 residues. CDR1 and CDR2 (germline): SSHAT, FNYEAQ (reference sequence). The ends lost 2 bases at V and 4 bases at J; junction bases unmatched: 2. This CDR3 is CASSLSGRLETQYF. The CDR3 DNA reads TGTGCCAGCAGCTTAAGCGGGAGGCTAGAGACCCAGTACTTC.

The CDR3 loop reads CASSLGTSGGVTDIYTGELFF. The DNA for the CDR3 is TGCGCCAGCAGCCTAGGGACTAGCGGGGGGGTTACCGATATTTACACCGGGGAGCTGTTTTTT. J is TRBJ2-2 and V is TRBV4-1; 16 nucleotides agree with TRBD2. This CDR3 has 21 residues. The V gene's germline CDR1 is MGHRA and CDR2 YSYEKL. J was trimmed by 3 bases and V by 4 bases; bases with no gene match: 14.

The chain employs TRBV19 and TRBJ2-2; 11 bases fit TRBD2. The ends lost 2 bases at V and 7 bases at J; junction bases unmatched: 6. The CDR3 totals 16 residues. Germline values: CDR1 LNHDA, CDR2 SQIVND (reference sequence). The CDR3 here is CASSILAGGMDGELFF. The CDR3 DNA reads as TGTGCCAGTAGTATACTAGCGGGGGGAATGGACGGGGAGCTGTTTTTT.

The chain carries TRBV28 and TRBJ1-2; tentative D call: TRBD1 (6 bases). The V end lost 10 bases, the J end lost 6 bases, and 24 bases lay between the germline ends. The CDR3 covers 15 residues. Germline loops: CDR1 MDHEN, CDR2 SYDVKM. CDR3 loop: CAILAGDRRPDGYTF. DNA of the CDR3: TGTGCCATCCTAGCGGGAGACAGGAGACCGGATGGCTACACCTTC.

CDR3 nucleotide sequence: TGTGCCACCAGCAGAGATTTAGGCGGGAGTTCCTACGAGCAGTACTTC. Translation gives CATSRDLGGSSYEQYF. The chain couples TRBV15 to TRBJ2-7, with 7 positions matching TRBD2. The length of the CDR3 is 16 residues. Germline values: CDR1 LNHNV, CDR2 YYDKDF (reference sequence). V was pared by 0 bases and J by 1 base, with 6 bases of the junction left unmatched.

This clone appeared a few times. This chain joins TRBV10-3 and TRBJ1-1, with 8 bases lining up with TRBD1. Looked up from germline, CDR1 is ENHRY and CDR2 is SYGVKD. This CDR3 is built from 14 residues. Unmatched junction bases numbered 8, after V lost 6 bases and J lost 5 bases. CDR3 in amino acids: CAIRTNQGATEAFF. CDR3 nucleotides: TGTGCCATCAGGACTAATCAGGGGGCAACTGAAGCTTTCTTT.

This rearrangement joins TRBV15 to TRBJ1-5; no firm D call. The germline V and J ends were trimmed by 0 bases and 8 bases, with 17 bases remaining between them. The CDR3 is 16 residues long. Germline V lookup: CDR1 LNHNV, CDR2 YYDKDF (reference sequence). CDR3 sequence reads: CATSRDIVVVFEPQHF. The CDR3, as DNA: TGTGCCACCAGCAGAGATATTGTCGTAGTGTTTGAGCCCCAGCATTTT.

The V and J genes are TRBV7-2 and TRBJ2-3; 9 bases line up with TRBD2. CDR1 is SGHTA and CDR2 is FQGNSA in the germline V gene. The V and J ends lost 5 bases and 5 bases, in that order; junction bases with no gene match: 8. This CDR3 contains 15 residues. DNA for the CDR3: TGTGCCAGCAGCCCCGGAGCGGGAGGTCTAGATACGCAGTATTTT. It is translated as CASSPGAGGLDTQYF.

The gene calls are TRBV28 and TRBJ1-1; the D gene is possibly TRBD1 (5 bases). CDR1 MDHEN and CDR2 SYDVKM come from the germline V gene. There are 14 residues in the CDR3. The V gene lost 7 bases and the J gene lost 7 bases, with 19 bases spanning the gap. CDR3 bases: TGTGCCAGCACTTCCCCGGGTCTCGGGGGTGAAGCTTTCTTT. Translation gives CASTSPGLGGEAFF.

The chain employs TRBV4-2 and TRBJ2-7; 7 bases are a match to TRBD2. J was trimmed by 1 base and V by 8 bases; bases with no gene match: 8. The CDR3 extends over 14 amino acids. In germline, CDR1 is LGHNA, CDR2 YNFKEQ. For the CDR3, the DNA is TGTGCCAGCTCCCGCGGGGGTACATCCTACGAGCAGTACTTC. It yields the protein CASSRGGTSYEQYF.

The rearrangement links TRBV29-1 to TRBJ1-3, with D maybe TRBD1 (5 bases). V gave up 1 base and J gave up 0 bases, with 16 bases separating them. Germline V gives CDR1 SQVTM, CDR2 ANQGSEA. CDR3 length: 17 amino acids. CDR3 DNA sequence: TGCAGCGTTGAAGCACGGACACGGGAGAGCTCTGGAAACACCATATATTTT. Amino acid sequence: CSVEARTRESSGNTIYF.

The CDR3 region is CASNGQGATNEKLFF. The DNA for the CDR3 is TGCGCCAGCAACGGACAGGGTGCAACTAATGAAAAACTGTTTTTT. The genes are TRBV5-1 and TRBJ1-4; 8 bases line up with TRBD1. This CDR3 has 15 residues. Losses at the gene ends were 6 bases for V and 0 bases for J; bases not matched to a gene: 4. Germline-derived CDR1 and CDR2 are SGHRS and YFSETQ. Full variable domain (rest looked up from reference TRBV5-1 and TRBJ1-4): KAGVTQTPRYLIKTRGQQVTLSCSPISGHRSVSWYQQTPGQGLQFLFEYFSETQRNKGNFPGRFSGRQFSNSRSEMNVSTLELGDSALYLCASNGQGATNEKLFFGSGTQLSVL.

The chain's CDR3 is CASRAISRASRYNSPLHF. CDR3 coding DNA: TGCGCCAGCAGAGCAATCTCCAGGGCCTCACGTTATAATTCACCCCTCCACTTT. The chain joins TRBV10-1 to TRBJ1-6, with a weak D call TRBD1 (5 bases). The CDR3 contains 18 residues. Germline-derived CDR1 and CDR2 are WNHNN and SYGVQD (reference sequence). V was pared by 6 bases and J by 4 bases, with 22 bases between.

This chain uses TRBV2 with TRBJ2-4; possibly TRBD1 for D (6 bases). The germline CDR1 and CDR2 sequences are SNHLY and FYNNEI. The V end lost 0 bases, the J end lost 0 bases, and 12 bases lay between the germline ends. The CDR3 consists of 17 residues. CDR3 DNA: TGTGCCAGCAGTGAAGCCCTTATACAGGGAGCCAAAAACATTCAGTACTTC. Residues: CASSEALIQGAKNIQYF. The full variable domain, with the rest looked up from reference TRBV2 and TRBJ2-4, is EPEVTQTPSHQVTQMGQEVILRCVPISNHLYFYWYRQILGQKVEFLVSFYNNEISEKSEIFDDQFSVERPDGSNFTLKIRSTKLEDSAMYFCASSEALIQGAKNIQYFGAGTRLSVL.

This chain connects TRBV20-1 to TRBJ1-2; 9 bases are a match to TRBD1. V lost 3 bases and J lost 12; bases outside the gene matches: 11. This CDR3 comprises 13 residues. Germline lookup yields CDR1 DFQATT and CDR2 SNEGSKA (reference sequence). Written as DNA, the CDR3 is TGCAGTGCTAGTCCCCCTCGACAGGGGGAAGACACCTTC. This sequence encodes CSASPPRQGEDTF.

The CDR3 spells CASSSLETPNTEAFF. The CDR3 nucleotides read TGTGCCAGCAGTTCCCTAGAAACACCGAACACTGAAGCTTTCTTT. V gene TRBV28 combines with J gene TRBJ1-1; D call uncertain. This CDR3 contains 15 residues. Germline CDR1 and CDR2: MDHEN and SYDVKM. Trimming shortened V by 4 bases and J by 1 base, and 13 bases separated the two germline ends.

This clone was seen just once. The chain is built from TRBV6-5 and TRBJ2-3; D call uncertain. V was cut by 7 bases and J by 6 bases, with 5 bases left in between. The CDR3 length is 10 residues. Germline loops: CDR1 MNHEY, CDR2 SVGAGI. The CDR3 loop reads CASMRDTQYF. The CDR3 bases are TGTGCCAGCATGAGGGATACGCAGTATTTT.

J is TRBJ2-7 and V is TRBV5-6; TRBD1 is a possible D gene (6 bases). This CDR3 has 13 residues. Trimming pared 2 bases from V and 1 base from J, leaving 7 bases between. CDR1 and CDR2 (germline): SGHDT, YYEEEE. The CDR3 DNA follows: TGTGCCAGCAGCTTCGGACAGTCCTACGAGCAGTACTTC. Translated: CASSFGQSYEQYF.

The chain couples TRBV11-2 to TRBJ1-3; D ambiguous. The germline V gene has CDR1 SGHAT and CDR2 FQNNGV. CDR3 length equals 13 residues. V was pared by 7 bases and J by 3 bases, with 10 bases between. CDR3 loop: CASNSEHGNTIYF. CDR3 DNA: TGTGCCAGCAACTCAGAACATGGAAACACCATATATTTT. Full variable domain (missing parts from reference TRBV11-2 and TRBJ1-3): EAGVAQSPRYKIIEKRQSVAFWCNPISGHATLYWYQQILGQGPKLLIQFQNNGVVDDSQLPKDRFSAERLKGVDSTLKIQPAKLEDSAVYLCASNSEHGNTIYFGEGSWLTVV.

This chain connects TRBV7-9 to TRBJ2-1, with D possibly matching TRBD2 (5 bases). Trimming pared 3 bases from V and 1 base from J, leaving 16 bases between. CDR1 is SEHNR, CDR2 FQNEAQ, per germline (reference sequence). This CDR3 contains 17 residues. The CDR3 region has the DNA TGTGCCAGCAGCTTCCGGGGAAATCGGTTTTCCTACAATGAGCAGTTCTTC. It yields the protein CASSFRGNRFSYNEQFF.

This clone was picked up a small number of times. The chain employs TRBV9 and TRBJ2-1; 8 bases are shared with TRBD2. The J segment lost 6 bases and the V segment lost 3 bases, leaving 11 bases of the junction unmatched. Germline V gene data show CDR1 as SGDLS and CDR2 as YYNGEE. The CDR3 is made up of 16 amino acids. For the CDR3, the DNA is TGTGCCAGCAGCGGGCCGCAAGCGGGGGTAGGCAATGAGCAGTTCTTC. Its protein is CASSGPQAGVGNEQFF.

The V gene is TRBV2, the J gene TRBJ2-5; 12 bases agree with TRBD2. Looked up from germline, CDR1 is SNHLY and CDR2 is FYNNEI. V shed 4 bases and J 5 bases; nucleotides not matched to a gene: 14. The CDR3 extends over 18 amino acids. The CDR3 here is CASSGTGLAGGVGETQYF. In nucleotides, the CDR3 is TGTGCCAGCAGTGGGACTGGTCTAGCGGGAGGGGTAGGGGAGACCCAGTACTTC.